These T cell receptor beta chains were read from a single sample in a study of blood T cell repertoires in COVID-19. This table comes from immunoSEQ multiplex PCR, and its TCRdb copy is limited to in-frame clones, with some not included. The data show around 220,000 clones, around 85% seen once. Material: peripheral blood. These receptors originate from a woman aged 40 to 50 with active or convalescent COVID-19. Each CDR3 is given with its conserved first and last residue. A D gene is named only where the DNA matches it firmly. The listing skips clone size in some rows; elsewhere it reads once, few, many or a size class.

>-|TRBJ1-1|-|TRBV4-1
TGCGCCAGCAGCCAGCATGGAGGGAGGACTGAAGCTTTCTTT
CASSQHGGRTEAFF
>few|TRBJ1-1|TRBD1|TRBV18
TGTGCCAGCACTTTCGACAGGGGGAACACTGAAGCTTTCTTT
CASTFDRGNTEAFF
>-|TRBJ2-3|-|TRBV6-1
TGTGCCAGCAGTGAAAGGGGGGGAGTAAGCACAGATACGCAGTATTTT
CASSERGGVSTDTQYF
>few|TRBJ1-4|-|TRBV2
TGTGCCAGCAGTGTAGGAGGGGCTAATGAAAAACTGTTTTTT
CASSVGGANEKLFF
>few|TRBJ1-4|TRBD1|TRBV25-1
TGTGCCAGCAGTGACCCTGGACAGGGGGGAAAAAAACTGTTTTTT
CASSDPGQGGKKLFF
>few|TRBJ2-7|-|TRBV7-6
TGTGCCAGCAGCTTACGAGGGCGAGACGAGCAGTACTTC
CASSLRGRDEQYF
>-|TRBJ2-3|TRBD2|TRBV24-1
TGTGCCACCCAATCCACCGCGGGGGTGGGAGATACGCAGTATTTT
CATQSTAGVGDTQYF
>-|TRBJ1-2|-|TRBV6-5
TGTGCCAGCGGGCAGGGCTATGGCTACACCTTC
CASGQGYGYTF
>-|TRBJ2-2|TRBD1|TRBV11-3
TGTGCCAGCAGGTCGGACAGGGGGCGCTCGGCCGGGGAGCTGTTTTTT
CASRSDRGRSAGELFF
>-|TRBJ1-2|TRBD1|TRBV30
TGTGCCTGGGCAGGGGGCGGCTATGGCTACACCTTC
CAWAGGGYGYTF
>few|TRBJ2-7|TRBD1|TRBV25-1
TGTGCCAGCAGTGAAGGGGCCGGGACAGGGTATTACGAGCAGTACTTC
CASSEGAGTGYYEQYF
>-|TRBJ1-2|-|TRBV2
TGTGCCAGCAGTGCCGTTAGGGGTGGCTATGGCTACACCTTC
CASSAVRGGYGYTF
>-|TRBJ1-2|-|TRBV5-6
TGTGCCAGCAGCCTCGGACAGAACTATGGCTACACCTTC
CASSLGQNYGYTF
>-|TRBJ1-2|-|TRBV6-1
TGTGCCAGCAGTGAAAAGGGGGACATTGGCTACACCTTC
CASSEKGDIGYTF
>-|TRBJ2-5|TRBD2|TRBV25-1
TGTGCCAGCAGCGAAGCGGGGGAAGAGACCCAGTACTTC
CASSEAGEETQYF
>-|TRBJ1-1|-|TRBV2
TGTGCCAGCAGAGTTACAGGTGTCACTGAAGCTTTCTTT
CASRVTGVTEAFF
>-|TRBJ2-1|TRBD2|TRBV3-1/TRBV3-2
TGTGCCAGCAGCCAAGCCGGGGGGACCACTGAGCAGTTCTTC
CASSQAGGTTEQFF
>-|TRBJ1-2|TRBD1|TRBV2
TGTGCCAGCAGCGGACAGGGGGCGAACTATGGCTACACCTTC
CASSGQGANYGYTF
>-|TRBJ1-1|TRBD1|TRBV7-9
TGTGCCAGCAGCTCCGGGACAGGGTCTGAAGCTTTCTTT
CASSSGTGSEAFF
>-|TRBJ1-2|-|TRBV28
TGTGCCAGCAGCCAATACCTACAGGGATTCCACACCTTC
CASSQYLQGFHTF
>-|TRBJ1-1|-|TRBV12-3/TRBV12-4
TGTGCCAGCAGTTCCCTAATGAACACTGAAGCTTTCTTT
CASSSLMNTEAFF
>-|TRBJ2-3|TRBD2|TRBV18
TGTGCCAGCTCACCTAGACTAGCGGGGAACACAGATACGCAGTATTTT
CASSPRLAGNTDTQYF
>-|TRBJ1-1|-|TRBV5-1
TGCGCCAGCAGCTTGACAGCCATGAACACTGAAGCTTTCTTT
CASSLTAMNTEAFF
>-|TRBJ1-2|-|TRBV30
TGTGCCTGGACCCAGGGGAACTATGGCTACACCTTC
CAWTQGNYGYTF
>-|TRBJ2-7|-|TRBV28
TGTGCCAGCACCCCGGACAGTGCCTCCCACGAGCAGTACTTC
CASTPDSASHEQYF
>-|TRBJ2-3|-|TRBV28
TGTGCCAGCAGTTCATCGAGGGCGAAAGATACGCAGTATTTT
CASSSSRAKDTQYF
>-|TRBJ1-4|TRBD1|TRBV30
TGTGCCTGGAGGAGGTTACGACAGGGAAATGAAAAACTGTTTTTT
CAWRRLRQGNEKLFF
>-|TRBJ1-6|-|TRBV7-9
TGTGCCAGCAGCTTCGTCCGGGACATAAATTCACCCCTCCACTTT
CASSFVRDINSPLHF
>-|TRBJ2-3|TRBD1|TRBV5-1
TGCGCCAGCAGCTTACAGGGGGCTGGTGTAGATACGCAGTATTTT
CASSLQGAGVDTQYF
>few|TRBJ1-3|TRBD1|TRBV4-1
TGCGCCAGCAGCCACGGGGACAGGGCGGGCACCATATATTTT
CASSHGDRAGTIYF
>-|TRBJ1-5|TRBD1|TRBV3-1/TRBV3-2
TGTGCCAGCAGCCAAGTGGGACAGGGGTCCGCTAATCAGCCCCAGCATTTT
CASSQVGQGSANQPQHF
>-|TRBJ1-2|-|TRBV19
TGTGCCAGTAGTTTCTCAGGGGTTGGAAGCTATGGCTACACCTTC
CASSFSGVGSYGYTF
>-|TRBJ1-3|-|TRBV29-1
TGCAGCGTTGCAACAGGCTTCGGAAACACCATATATTTT
CSVATGFGNTIYF
>-|TRBJ1-3|TRBD1|TRBV5-6
TGTGCCAGCAGCGGGGACAGCACTGGAAACACCATATATTTT
CASSGDSTGNTIYF
>-|TRBJ2-5|-|TRBV5-1
TGCGCCAGCAGCTTGAACTCCCAAGAGACCCAGTACTTC
CASSLNSQETQYF
>-|TRBJ2-7|TRBD2|TRBV7-2
TGTGCCAGCAGCCCAGCGGCTAGCGGGGGTTCCTACGAGCAGTACTTC
CASSPAASGGSYEQYF
>-|TRBJ1-1|TRBD1|TRBV27
TGTGCCAGCAGTCGGGACAGAGCGGTCACTGAAGCTTTCTTT
CASSRDRAVTEAFF
>-|TRBJ1-6|-|TRBV12-3/TRBV12-4
TGTGCCAGCAGTTTATCCACAGGAGCCCTCCACTTT
CASSLSTGALHF
>-|TRBJ1-1|-|TRBV29-1
TGCAGTGGGGGGGAGGCCACAGGGACTGAAGCTTTCTTT
CSGGEATGTEAFF
>-|TRBJ1-2|-|TRBV10-1
TGCGCCAGCAGTGAGTCTGGGGCTGCCTATGGCTACACCTTC
CASSESGAAYGYTF
>few|TRBJ1-5|TRBD1|TRBV6-5
TGTGCCAGCAGACAAACAGGGGCTTCCCAGCCCCAGCATTTT
CASRQTGASQPQHF
>-|TRBJ2-3|-|TRBV5-5
TGTGCCAGCAGCTCCACGGGGGACGGTACGCAGTATTTT
CASSSTGDGTQYF
>once|TRBJ1-6|TRBD1|TRBV30
TGTGCCTGGACCAGGGACAGGGGGCCTTCACCCCTCCACTTT
CAWTRDRGPSPLHF
>-|TRBJ2-1|-|TRBV5-4
TGTGCCAGCAGCCACCAAAAGACAGGCTCCTACAATGAGCAGTTCTTC
CASSHQKTGSYNEQFF
>once|TRBJ1-1|-|TRBV10-3
TGTGCCATCAGTGACCAGACAGGAGCTGAAGCTTTCTTT
CAISDQTGAEAFF
>-|TRBJ1-2|-|TRBV29-1
TGCAGCGTTGACGACCCGCAGGGTGATGGCTACACCTTC
CSVDDPQGDGYTF
>-|TRBJ2-2|-|TRBV4-1
TGCGCCAGCAGCCCCCAGACAGGGAACACCGGGGAGCTGTTTTTT
CASSPQTGNTGELFF
>-|TRBJ2-3|-|TRBV5-5
TGTGCCAGCAGCTTAGAACAGCTAATCCCTAGCACAGATACGCAGTATTTT
CASSLEQLIPSTDTQYF
>-|TRBJ2-7|-|TRBV5-5
TGTGCCAGCAGCTTGCTTAGCACGGCGTCCGAGCAGTACTTC
CASSLLSTASEQYF
>-|TRBJ2-1|TRBD2|TRBV7-9
TGTGCCAGCAGCTTAGATACTAGCGGGCGTACCTACAATGAGCAGTTCTTC
CASSLDTSGRTYNEQFF
>-|TRBJ1-6|-|TRBV29-1
TGCAGCGCTGGATCGGGGAGGGATTCACCCCTCCACTTT
CSAGSGRDSPLHF